This is a list of T cell receptor beta chains from one sample in a study of immune cell composition in non-small cell lung cancer. Measured with immunoSEQ multiplex PCR; TCRdb has only the in-frame clones, and not every one. The repertoire includes roughly 2,500 clones, under 90% of them detected once, and around 4.1% sits in the top ten. Sequenced input: lung tumor tissue. The receptors were gathered from a human donor with non-small cell lung cancer. Both conserved end residues are part of each CDR3. D genes are given only for firm matches. Rows give clone size only sometimes, using once, few, many, or a class for an expanded clone.

V gene,J gene,clone size,D gene,CDR3 protein,CDR3 DNA
TRBV10-2,TRBJ2-1,.,.,CASSVAYNEQFF,TGCGCCAGCAGTGTGGCTTACAATGAGCAGTTCTTC
TRBV7-2,TRBJ2-2,.,.,CASSLSTGELFF,TGTGCCAGCAGCTTATCTACCGGGGAGCTGTTTTTT
TRBV2,TRBJ1-2,.,.,CASSDLSNYGYTF,TGTGCCAGCAGTGATCTATCTAACTATGGCTACACCTTC
TRBV29-1,TRBJ1-1,.,TRBD1,CSVYRGSEAFF,TGCAGCGTCTACAGGGGTTCTGAAGCTTTCTTT
TRBV10-3,TRBJ2-7,.,.,CAISVSTDEQYF,TGTGCCATCAGTGTCTCCACGGACGAGCAGTACTTC
TRBV6-5,TRBJ2-1,.,.,CASSRAGSSYNEQFF,TGTGCCAGCAGCCGGGCCGGGAGCTCCTACAATGAGCAGTTCTTC
TRBV5-4,TRBJ2-1,.,TRBD2,CASSTSALDNEQFF,TGTGCCAGCAGCACTAGCGCTTTGGACAATGAGCAGTTCTTC
TRBV29-1,TRBJ2-2,.,TRBD2,CSVDIAGVAGELFF,TGCAGCGTTGATATAGCGGGAGTCGCCGGGGAGCTGTTTTTT
TRBV19,TRBJ1-2,once,TRBD1,CASKPRGTVLGYTF,TGTGCCAGTAAACCCCGGGGGACAGTTTTAGGCTACACCTTC
TRBV7-8,TRBJ2-7,.,.,CASSLVVRGNPYEQYF,TGTGCCAGCAGCTTAGTCGTCCGGGGAAATCCCTACGAGCAGTACTTC
TRBV28,TRBJ2-7,.,TRBD2,CASSLVGGRARYEQYF,TGTGCCAGCAGTTTAGTCGGCGGGAGGGCCCGATACGAGCAGTACTTC
TRBV4-3,TRBJ2-2,.,.,CASSQVAEANTGELFF,TGCGCCAGCAGCCAAGTGGCGGAGGCGAACACCGGGGAGCTGTTTTTT
TRBV5-1,TRBJ2-7,.,.,CASSLVQGYEQYF,TGCGCCAGCAGCTTGGTTCAGGGGTACGAGCAGTACTTC
TRBV19,TRBJ1-5,.,TRBD1,CASSRRDRGSNQPQHF,TGTGCCAGTAGTCGCCGGGACAGAGGAAGCAATCAGCCCCAGCATTTT
TRBV7-2,TRBJ2-5,.,TRBD2,CASSHNSGSSETQYF,TGTGCCAGCAGCCATAATAGCGGGAGTTCGGAGACCCAGTACTTC
TRBV2,TRBJ2-1,once,TRBD2,CASRIAGSYNEQFF,TGTGCCAGCAGAATAGCGGGGTCCTACAATGAGCAGTTCTTC
TRBV10-2,TRBJ2-1,.,TRBD1,CASRGTGNEQFF,TGCGCCAGCAGGGGGACAGGGAATGAGCAGTTCTTC
TRBV14,TRBJ2-2,.,TRBD2,CASSPRVWGTRGRTGELFF,TGTGCCAGCAGCCCACGGGTTTGGGGGACTAGGGGAAGAACCGGGGAGCTGTTTTTT
TRBV5-1,TRBJ1-2,.,.,CASSSSANYGYTF,TGCGCCAGCAGCTCCTCGGCTAACTATGGCTACACCTTC
TRBV2,TRBJ1-4,.,.,CASEEREKLFF,TGTGCCAGCGAGGAACGAGAAAAACTGTTTTTT
TRBV4-1,TRBJ1-3,.,.,CASRRIRGRGNTIYF,TGCGCCAGCAGGAGGATACGGGGTCGAGGAAACACCATATATTTT
TRBV2,TRBJ2-5,.,TRBD2,CASTREGRVETQYF,TGTGCCAGCACACGGGAGGGCCGAGTAGAGACCCAGTACTTC
TRBV30,TRBJ1-1,.,TRBD1,CARNRGQGNTEAFF,TGTGCCCGAAACCGAGGACAGGGGAACACTGAAGCTTTCTTT
TRBV18,TRBJ2-1,.,TRBD1,CASSLPGQIYNEQFF,TGTGCCAGCTCACTCCCGGGACAGATATACAATGAGCAGTTCTTC
TRBV9,TRBJ2-7,once,TRBD2,CASSPGSGLADYEQYF,TGTGCCAGCAGCCCAGGGTCGGGACTAGCGGACTACGAGCAGTACTTC
TRBV10-3,TRBJ2-1,.,TRBD2,CAIKAGGGFGEQFF,TGTGCCATCAAGGCGGGAGGGGGGTTCGGTGAGCAGTTCTTC
TRBV19,TRBJ2-3,.,.,CASRTGADTQYF,TGTGCCAGTAGGACGGGGGCAGATACGCAGTATTTT
TRBV18,TRBJ1-2,once,TRBD1,CASSPFSPGQNYGYTF,TGTGCCAGCTCACCTTTTTCACCGGGACAGAACTATGGCTACACCTTC
TRBV5-1,TRBJ2-2,few,TRBD2,CASSLVAGEGTGELFF,TGCGCCAGCAGCTTGGTAGCGGGAGAGGGGACCGGGGAGCTGTTTTTT
TRBV13,TRBJ2-2,.,TRBD2,CASSPGLAGGPRNTGELFF,TGTGCCAGCAGCCCCGGACTAGCGGGAGGGCCGAGGAACACCGGGGAGCTGTTTTTT
TRBV5-1,TRBJ2-2,.,TRBD1,CASSLAGGGSTGELFF,TGCGCCAGCAGCTTGGCAGGGGGCGGTTCCACCGGGGAGCTGTTTTTT
TRBV7-3,TRBJ2-1,.,.,CASSLIGGNEQFF,TGTGCCAGCAGCTTAATAGGGGGCAATGAGCAGTTCTTC
TRBV5-4,TRBJ2-3,.,TRBD1,CASSLDRGVTDTQYF,TGTGCCAGCAGCCTGGACAGGGGTGTAACAGATACGCAGTATTTT
TRBV7-9,TRBJ2-5,once,.,CASSLTGVGFQETQYF,TGTGCCAGCAGCTTAACGGGAGTGGGGTTCCAAGAGACCCAGTACTTC
TRBV5-4,TRBJ1-3,.,TRBD1,CASSSQGVSGNTIYF,TGTGCCAGCAGCTCCCAGGGGGTTTCTGGAAACACCATATATTTT
TRBV5-8,TRBJ2-4,.,.,CASSILQGPGDIQYF,TGTGCCAGCAGCATCCTACAGGGGCCGGGGGACATTCAGTACTTC
TRBV19,TRBJ2-3,.,.,CASSITGIGDTQYF,TGTGCCAGTAGTATAACAGGGATAGGAGATACGCAGTATTTT
TRBV11-2,TRBJ2-3,.,TRBD2,CASSSGGPKYF,TGTGCCAGCAGCTCGGGAGGGCCAAAGTATTTT
TRBV6-5,TRBJ2-7,.,.,CASSSGTEQYF,TGTGCCAGCAGTAGCGGGACAGAGCAGTACTTC
TRBV12-5,TRBJ1-1,.,.,CASGFHTGSYAEAFF,TGTGCTAGTGGTTTCCATACAGGGTCTTATGCTGAAGCTTTCTTT
TRBV7-6,TRBJ2-7,.,.,CASSLRESYEQYF,TGTGCCAGCAGCTTACGGGAGTCCTACGAGCAGTACTTC
TRBV6-1,TRBJ2-1,.,TRBD1,CASSEAVPPGQYYNEQFF,TGTGCCAGCAGTGAAGCAGTCCCACCGGGACAGTACTACAATGAGCAGTTCTTC
TRBV5-1,TRBJ2-1,.,.,CASRPTSYNEQFF,TGCGCCAGCAGGCCTACCTCCTACAATGAGCAGTTCTTC
TRBV5-1,TRBJ1-1,.,.,CASSWGQNTEAFF,TGCGCCAGCAGCTGGGGACAGAACACTGAAGCTTTCTTT
TRBV30,TRBJ2-4,few,TRBD2,CAWRDVQKGGNIQYF,TGTGCCTGGAGGGACGTACAAAAGGGAGGGAACATTCAGTACTTC
TRBV29-1,TRBJ1-1,.,.,CSVVEGPRNTEAFF,TGCAGCGTTGTGGAGGGGCCGAGGAACACTGAAGCTTTCTTT
TRBV5-4,TRBJ2-3,.,.,CASSSGLSGGTDTQYF,TGTGCCAGCAGCTCCGGACTCTCGGGGGGCACAGATACGCAGTATTTT
TRBV19,TRBJ2-1,once,TRBD1,CASSMAGTGFGEQFF,TGTGCCAGTAGTATGGCCGGGACAGGGTTTGGCGAGCAGTTCTTC